This TCR beta chain appears in the sequencing data of a study of T cell responses to AZD1222 COVID-19 vaccine. The method was immunoSEQ multiplex PCR; TCRdb's version includes in-frame clones alone and lacks a portion of them. The table shows 150,000 to 200,000 clones, with 90% to 95% occurring only once. Study findings and constraints: Vaccination with two AZD1222 doses was followed by a rise in Spike-specific TCR breadth and depth.

A word on this clone: As yet, its antigen is unknown.

Germline V lookup: CDR1 MNHEY, CDR2 SMNVEV (reference sequence). With 5 bases clipped from V and 6 bases from J, the junction kept 7 bases outside the gene matches. CDR3 length: 15 residues. This specimen was peripheral blood, taken on day 0 of AZD1222 vaccination. This chain connects TRBV27 to TRBJ1-6, with TRBD1 matching 7 bases. The source of this sequence is an adult in good health. CDR3 coding DNA: TGTGCCAGCAGTGAGAGGACAGGCCTTAATTCACCCCTCCACTTT. Protein: CASSERTGLNSPLHF.